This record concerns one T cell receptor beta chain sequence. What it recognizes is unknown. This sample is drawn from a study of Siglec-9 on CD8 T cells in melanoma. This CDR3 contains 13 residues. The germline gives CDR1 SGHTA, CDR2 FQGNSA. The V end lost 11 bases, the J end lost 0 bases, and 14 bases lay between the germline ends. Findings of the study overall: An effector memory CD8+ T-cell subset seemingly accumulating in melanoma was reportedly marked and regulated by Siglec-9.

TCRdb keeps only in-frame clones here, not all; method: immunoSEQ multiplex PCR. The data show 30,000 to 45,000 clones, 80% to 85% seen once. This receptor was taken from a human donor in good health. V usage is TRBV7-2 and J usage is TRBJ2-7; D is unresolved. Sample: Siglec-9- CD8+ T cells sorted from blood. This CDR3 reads CAGGPIFSYEQYF. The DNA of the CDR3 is TGTGCCGGCGGTCCGATCTTCTCCTACGAGCAGTACTTC. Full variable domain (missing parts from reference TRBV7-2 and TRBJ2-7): GAGVSQSPSNKVTEKGKDVELRCDPISGHTALYWYRQSLGQGLEFLIYFQGNSAPDKSGLPSDRFSAERTGGSVSTLTIQRTQQEDSAVYLCAGGPIFSYEQYFGPGTRLTVT.